The next 8 T cell receptor beta chains were all read from a single sample in a study of T cell responses to AZD1222 COVID-19 vaccine. TCRdb's table, derived via immunoSEQ multiplex PCR, lists solely in-frame clones and lacks some. Among 120,000 to 150,000 clones listed, about 92% were seen once. The material sequenced was peripheral blood, taken on day 0 of AZD1222 vaccination. Receptors were obtained from an adult in good health.

This sequence joins TRBV5-1 and TRBJ2-5; TRBD2 matches 8 bases. This CDR3 has 17 amino acids. Germline V lookup: CDR1 SGHRS, CDR2 YFSETQ. J lost 0 bases, V lost 3 bases, and 10 bases had no gene match. The CDR3 coding sequence is TGCGCCAGCAGCTCCGGACAACTAGCGGCGTACCAAGAGACCCAGTACTTC. Its translation: CASSSGQLAAYQETQYF.

V is TRBV5-8 and J is TRBJ2-5, with TRBD1 identical over 9 bases. With 4 bases clipped from V and 0 bases from J, the junction kept 4 bases outside the gene matches. Germline-derived CDR1 and CDR2 are SGHTS and YDEGEE. The CDR3 length is 15 residues. The DNA of the CDR3 is TGTGCCAGCAGCCCCACAGGGGGCGACCAAGAGACCCAGTACTTC. Protein: CASSPTGGDQETQYF.

The V call is TRBV5-1, the J call TRBJ1-2, with 8 bases aligning to TRBD1. V shed 0 bases and J 5 bases; nucleotides not matched to a gene: 0. Germline V gives CDR1 SGHRS, CDR2 YFSETQ. This CDR3 spans 13 amino acids. The CDR3 reads CASSLDRGYGYTF. The CDR3 nucleotides read TGCGCCAGCAGCTTGGACAGGGGGTATGGCTACACCTTC.

CDR3 loop: CASSKDCLRVRLPIVAYEQYF. DNA of the CDR3: TGTGCCAGCAGCAAAGATTGCCTCAGAGTCCGGTTGCCAATAGTAGCCTACGAGCAGTACTTC. The gene calls are TRBV21-1 and TRBJ2-7. TRBV21-1 is a pseudogene segment. There are 21 residues in the CDR3.

V gene TRBV5-4 combines with J gene TRBJ1-1; 9 bases are a match to TRBD1. Losses at the gene ends were 4 bases for V and 6 bases for J; bases not matched to a gene: 10. CDR1 and CDR2 (germline): SGHNT, YYREEE (reference sequence). This CDR3 region has 15 residues. The CDR3 loop is CASSIPGQGGPEAFF. Written as DNA, the CDR3 is TGTGCCAGCAGCATACCGGGACAGGGAGGCCCTGAAGCTTTCTTT. Drawing the rest from reference TRBV5-4 and TRBJ1-1, the complete variable domain is ETGVTQSPTHLIKTRGQQVTLRCSSQSGHNTVSWYQQALGQGPQFIFQYYREEENGRGNFPPRFSGLQFPNYSSELNVNALELDDSALYLCASSIPGQGGPEAFFGQGTRLTVV.

J is TRBJ2-3 and V is TRBV12-5, with 8 bases that match TRBD2. Germline lookup yields CDR1 LGHNT and CDR2 FRNRAP. CDR3 length: 18 amino acids. V dropped 1 base and J dropped 6; count of bases not matched to a gene: 15. The CDR3 spells CASGLALLRTAGVDTQYF. The CDR3 DNA is TGTGCTAGTGGTTTGGCCCTCTTGAGGACAGCGGGGGTGGATACGCAGTATTTT.

J is TRBJ2-1 and V is TRBV5-1, with D possibly matching TRBD2 (5 bases). V was trimmed by 0 bases and J by 3 bases, leaving 13 bases between them. Germline V gives CDR1 SGHRS, CDR2 YFSETQ. CDR3 length: 16 amino acids. Here the CDR3 DNA reads TGCGCCAGCAGCTTGGGCCGGAGCGGCTTCTACAATGAGCAGTTCTTC. Translated: CASSLGRSGFYNEQFF. Combining the CDR3 with reference TRBV5-1 and TRBJ2-1 gives the whole variable domain KAGVTQTPRYLIKTRGQQVTLSCSPISGHRSVSWYQQTPGQGLQFLFEYFSETQRNKGNFPGRFSGRQFSNSRSEMNVSTLELGDSALYLCASSLGRSGFYNEQFFGPGTRLTVL.

This rearrangement joins TRBV19 to TRBJ2-2; 13 bases line up with TRBD2. This CDR3 is 15 amino acids long. V shed 8 bases and J 7 bases; nucleotides not matched to a gene: 7. Looked up from germline, CDR1 is LNHDA and CDR2 is SQIVND (reference sequence). The CDR3 spells CASGGGLAGSGELFF. The DNA of the CDR3 is TGTGCCAGTGGCGGGGGACTAGCGGGGAGCGGGGAGCTGTTTTTT.